A selection of T cell receptor beta chains follows, all from one sample in a study of blood T cell repertoires in COVID-19. Sequenced by immunoSEQ multiplex PCR; TCRdb stores in-frame clones only, minus some. The table shows roughly 250,000 clones, with around 90% occurring only once. Sequencing input: peripheral blood. The source is a person aged 18-30 years with COVID-19, enrolled during active disease. Each CDR3 is given with its conserved first and last residue. D genes are given only for firm matches. Where a row states a size, it is once, few, many or the class of an expanded clone; other rows omit it.

length	J	D	size	V	DNA	CDR3
16	TRBJ1-3	TRBD1	few	TRBV5-5	TGTGCCAGCAGCTTTGCCCCGGGACAGCCTGGAAACACCATATATTTT	CASSFAPGQPGNTIYF
13	TRBJ2-7	TRBD2	NA	TRBV2	TGTGCCAGCAGGGGCGGGAGTCTGGTCGAGCAGTACTTC	CASRGGSLVEQYF
14	TRBJ2-1	TRBD1	NA	TRBV6-5	TGTGCCAGCATTCTAAGGGGGACAGGGAATGAGCAGTTCTTC	CASILRGTGNEQFF
15	TRBJ2-1	TRBD2	NA	TRBV7-8	TGTGCCAGCAGCTTTACTCCGTGGACTAGTGATGAGCAGTTCTTC	CASSFTPWTSDEQFF
15	TRBJ2-7	TRBD2	NA	TRBV6-9	TGTGCCAGCAGTTATATAGCGGGAGGATCGGGCGAGCAGTACTTC	CASSYIAGGSGEQYF
14	TRBJ2-7	NA	NA	TRBV6-1	TGTGCCAGCAGTGAATACAGCATCATCTACGAGCAGTACTTC	CASSEYSIIYEQYF
13	TRBJ2-7	NA	NA	TRBV5-1	TGCGCCAGCACTGGGACATCCTCCTACGAGCAGTACTTC	CASTGTSSYEQYF
13	TRBJ2-7	TRBD1	once	TRBV2	TGTGCCAGCAGTATACAGGGGGCCTACGAGCAGTACTTC	CASSIQGAYEQYF
12	TRBJ2-7	NA	once	TRBV7-8	TGTGCCAGCAGCTTAAATAGCTACGAGCAGTACTTC	CASSLNSYEQYF
13	TRBJ1-1	NA	NA	TRBV29-1	TGCAGCGTTGAACGAACTCTGAACACTGAAGCTTTCTTT	CSVERTLNTEAFF
12	TRBJ1-5	NA	few	TRBV2	TGTGCCAGCAGTGGGGGGGATCAGCCCCAGCATTTT	CASSGGDQPQHF
15	TRBJ1-2	NA	NA	TRBV3-1/TRBV3-2	TGTGCCAGCAGCCAAGACAGCGGGGTAGTTTATGGCTACACCTTC	CASSQDSGVVYGYTF
14	TRBJ1-5	NA	NA	TRBV4-1	TGCGCCAGCAGCCAAAGGTCAGGGAATCAGCCCCAGCATTTT	CASSQRSGNQPQHF
14	TRBJ1-1	NA	NA	TRBV5-6	TGTGCCAGCAGCTTCGACTACATGAACACTGAAGCTTTCTTT	CASSFDYMNTEAFF
15	TRBJ1-3	NA	NA	TRBV19	TGTGCCAGTAGTCCACCCGGGAGCTCTGGAAACACCATATATTTT	CASSPPGSSGNTIYF
11	TRBJ2-1	NA	NA	TRBV2	TGTGCCAGCAGACTACTAGATGAGCAGTTCTTC	CASRLLDEQFF
15	TRBJ2-7	NA	few	TRBV7-8	TGTGCCAGCAGCCCTCGAGGTGCGGGCTCCTACGAGCAGTACTTC	CASSPRGAGSYEQYF
14	TRBJ2-7	TRBD2	NA	TRBV9	TGTGCCAGCAGCGCGAGGGAGGGCCGCGACGAGCAGTACTTC	CASSAREGRDEQYF
14	TRBJ2-1	NA	once	TRBV27	TGTGCCAGCAGTTTGACTGTGGGCTACAATGAGCAGTTCTTC	CASSLTVGYNEQFF
15	TRBJ1-2	NA	NA	TRBV13	TGTGCCAGCAGCTTAGGACAGAACCCTAACTATGGCTACACCTTC	CASSLGQNPNYGYTF
14	TRBJ1-2	TRBD1	NA	TRBV19	TGTGCCAGTAGTATACAGGGGGCGGACTATGGCTACACCTTC	CASSIQGADYGYTF
16	TRBJ1-1	NA	NA	TRBV5-7	TGTGCCAGCAGCATTGGGAATTTAGGGAGGAGCACTGAAGCTTTCTTT	CASSIGNLGRSTEAFF
14	TRBJ1-2	NA	NA	TRBV24-1	TGTGCCACCAGTGACGTCCTAGCTAACTATGGCTACACCTTC	CATSDVLANYGYTF
16	TRBJ2-3	NA	NA	TRBV9	TGTGCCAGCAGCGTAGGTGATAGTTCAGGAACAGATACGCAGTATTTT	CASSVGDSSGTDTQYF
14	TRBJ1-5	NA	NA	TRBV27	TGTGCCAGCAGTTTATCAGGGGTCAATCAGCCCCAGCATTTT	CASSLSGVNQPQHF
16	TRBJ1-4	TRBD1	NA	TRBV13	TGTGCCAGCAGCTTAGCGGGGACAGGGCCGAATGAAAAACTGTTTTTT	CASSLAGTGPNEKLFF
15	TRBJ1-6	NA	NA	TRBV28	TGTGCCAGCAGTTTGGTACCGACAGCTAATTCACCCCTCCACTTT	CASSLVPTANSPLHF
15	TRBJ1-2	NA	NA	TRBV9	TGTGCCAGCAGCGAAACAGGGTACTCGGGCTATGGCTACACCTTC	CASSETGYSGYGYTF
16	TRBJ2-7	TRBD2	NA	TRBV5-5	TGTGCCAGCAGCTTGGAAGGTCGGCTAGCGGGAACCGAGCAGTACTTC	CASSLEGRLAGTEQYF
12	TRBJ2-7	NA	NA	TRBV30	TGTGCCTGGAGTGTAAAGCCCTACGAGCAGTACTTC	CAWSVKPYEQYF
18	TRBJ2-1	TRBD2	NA	TRBV6-6	TGTGCCAGCAGTCCGGGACTAGCGGGCCAGGGGAGCTACAATGAGCAGTTCTTC	CASSPGLAGQGSYNEQFF
16	TRBJ2-3	NA	NA	TRBV5-4	TGTGCCAGCAGCTTGGTGGTGGGAGGACGCACAGATACGCAGTATTTT	CASSLVVGGRTDTQYF
13	TRBJ1-1	NA	NA	TRBV24-1	TGTGCCACCAGTGACCCGGGTCGGAGGGGAGCTTTCTTT	CATSDPGRRGAFF
14	TRBJ1-5	NA	NA	TRBV6-2/TRBV6-3	TGTGCCAGCAGTCCCCAGGGGCATGGTCAGCCCCAGCATTTT	CASSPQGHGQPQHF
14	TRBJ2-2	NA	NA	TRBV30	TGTGCCTGGAGCGCCGGGTTGAGCACCGGGGAGCTGTTTTTT	CAWSAGLSTGELFF
15	TRBJ2-6	NA	NA	TRBV4-3	TGCGCCAGCAGCCAGGGAGTAGCCGGGGCCAACGTCCTGACTTTC	CASSQGVAGANVLTF
14	TRBJ2-3	NA	NA	TRBV6-4	TGTGCCAGCAGTGACGGGCCCGGGGCAGATACGCAGTATTTT	CASSDGPGADTQYF
15	TRBJ2-3	NA	NA	TRBV7-8	TGTGCCAGCAGCATCCATGTTGGGCTCACAGATACGCAGTATTTT	CASSIHVGLTDTQYF
18	TRBJ2-1	NA	NA	TRBV5-1	TGCGCCAGCGGCACGAGGAGGAGCTCCCCTAGCTCCTACAATGAGCAGTTCTTC	CASGTRRSSPSSYNEQFF
15	TRBJ2-3	TRBD2	NA	TRBV5-6	TGTGCCAGCATCGGTAGCGGGAGAATAACAGATACGCAGTATTTT	CASIGSGRITDTQYF
15	TRBJ2-1	TRBD2	NA	TRBV19	TGTGCCAGTAACCCGACCGGGACTACGTTGAATGAGCAGTTCTTC	CASNPTGTTLNEQFF
18	TRBJ1-2	NA	NA	TRBV5-4	TGTGCCAGCAGCCGTGCCGTGACAGGCCTGGATGACGTTTATGGCTACACCTTC	CASSRAVTGLDDVYGYTF
15	TRBJ1-1	NA	NA	TRBV29-1	TGCAGCGTTGAGAAACGGAGCAGCATGAACACTGAAGCTTTCTTT	CSVEKRSSMNTEAFF
13	TRBJ2-5	NA	few	TRBV12-3/TRBV12-4	TGTGCCAGCACCAACAGGGCCCAAGAGACCCAGTACTTC	CASTNRAQETQYF
16	TRBJ1-2	TRBD1	NA	TRBV15	TGTGCCACCAGCAGAGATCGAGGGGGCGCTGGCTATGGCTACACCTTC	CATSRDRGGAGYGYTF